Listed here are 5 T cell receptor beta chains from one sample, sequenced in a study of blood T cell repertoires in COVID-19 (dated by TCRdb to the early 2020s). Library prep was done by the immunoSEQ multiplex PCR assay. This is the immuneACCESS table as TCRdb keeps it, with only in-frame sequences that have V and J called. A part of the clones is gone; compared with another copy, unresolved V genes explain less than half, and the rest is unexplained. The sample records around 96,000 clones, about 95% of which are singletons. The ten largest make up around 4.2% of the sample. What was sequenced was peripheral blood. The receptors were sampled from a human donor with active COVID-19. The donor label of this sample is uncertain.

V gene TRBV1 combines with J gene TRBJ1-3; the listed D gene, TRBD1, was not tested against the DNA. TRBV1 is a pseudogene locus. CDR3 size: 20 residues. The CDR3 region is CTSSRKYRKVQGGSGNTIYF. CDR3 bases: TGCACCAGCAGCCGGAAGTACCGAAAGGTCCAGGGCGGTTCTGGAAACACCATATATTTT.

This chain joins TRBV4-1 and TRBJ2-1; 11 positions agree with TRBD2. This CDR3 contains 15 residues. Germline V gene sequence: CDR1 MGHRA, CDR2 YSYEKL. After removal of 5 bases from V and 4 bases from J, the junction contained 4 bases not matched to a gene. In DNA form, the CDR3 reads TGCGCCAGCAGCTATAGCGGGGGGGCATACAATGAGCAGTTCTTC. It is translated as CASSYSGGAYNEQFF.

This chain links TRBV19 with TRBJ2-1; maybe TRBD2 (5 bases). The V gene's germline CDR1 is LNHDA and CDR2 SQIVND (reference sequence). CDR3 length: 13 residues. Trimming shortened V by 5 bases and J by 9 bases, and 14 bases separated the two germline ends. CDR3 coding DNA: TGTGCCAGTAGTGTGTTCCCGGGGTCTGAGCAGTTCTTC. Its protein product is CASSVFPGSEQFF.

This clone was seen only once. V gene TRBV2 combines with J gene TRBJ2-1; 7 nucleotides line up with TRBD1. Germline lookup yields CDR1 SNHLY and CDR2 FYNNEI. V gave up 11 bases and J gave up 2 bases; unmatched junction bases: 6. The CDR3 is 13 residues long. The CDR3 sequence: CAVPGQTYNEQFF. CDR3 bases: TGTGCCGTCCCGGGACAGACCTACAATGAGCAGTTCTTC.

The V and J genes are TRBV12-3 or TRBV12-4 and TRBJ2-7; D perhaps matches TRBD2 (6 bases). CDR3 length equals 12 residues. Deletions cut 8 bases from V and 10 bases from J, with 18 bases between. CDR3 sequence (DNA): TGTGCCAGCGGCCCTTTCGGGACTTATCAGTACTTC. Its protein product is CASGPFGTYQYF.